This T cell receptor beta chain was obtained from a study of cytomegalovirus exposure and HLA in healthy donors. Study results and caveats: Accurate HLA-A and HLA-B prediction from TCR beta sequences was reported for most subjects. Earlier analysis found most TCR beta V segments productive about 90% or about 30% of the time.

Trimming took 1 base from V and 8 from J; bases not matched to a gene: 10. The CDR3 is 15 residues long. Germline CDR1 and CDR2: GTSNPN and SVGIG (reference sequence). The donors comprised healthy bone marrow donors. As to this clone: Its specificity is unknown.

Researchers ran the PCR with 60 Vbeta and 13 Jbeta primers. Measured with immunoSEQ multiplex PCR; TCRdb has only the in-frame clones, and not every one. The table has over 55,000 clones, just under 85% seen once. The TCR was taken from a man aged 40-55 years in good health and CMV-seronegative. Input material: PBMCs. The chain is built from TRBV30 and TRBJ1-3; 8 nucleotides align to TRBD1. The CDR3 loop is CAWSAQGGLGDTIYF. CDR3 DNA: TGTGCCTGGAGTGCACAGGGGGGCCTTGGGGACACCATATATTTT.